The 20 T cell receptor beta chains given below trace back to one sample, sequenced in a study of blood T cell repertoires in COVID-19. The protocol was immunoSEQ multiplex PCR, while the TCRdb copy is restricted to in-frame clones and leaves out a portion. This table has about 380,000 clones, around nine tenths appearing once. The material sequenced was PBMCs or T cells enriched from blood (not recorded which). These receptors came from a woman between 18 and 29 years old who had recovered from COVID-19.

This clone was found once. The gene calls are TRBV4-2 and TRBJ2-1, with 11 bases identical to TRBD2. V dropped 4 bases and J dropped 0; count of bases not matched to a gene: 8. The CDR3 has 18 residues. Germline loops: CDR1 LGHNA, CDR2 YNFKEQ. The CDR3 DNA is TGTGCCAGCAGCCGACCTAGCGGGGGGTCGAGCTCCTACAATGAGCAGTTCTTC. This codes for CASSRPSGGSSSYNEQFF.

This chain joins TRBV7-3 and TRBJ2-1; D call uncertain. This CDR3 has 11 residues. Germline CDR1 and CDR2: SGHTA and FQGTGA. Trimming stripped 8 bases from V and 5 bases from J, with 7 bases between. The CDR3 sequence: CASSLDNEQFF. CDR3 DNA sequence: TGTGCCAGCTCTCTAGACAATGAGCAGTTCTTC.

The V and J genes are TRBV19 and TRBJ1-5, with D possibly TRBD1 on 5 matching bases. Germline lookup yields CDR1 LNHDA and CDR2 SQIVND (reference sequence). The CDR3 runs 18 residues. V gave up 7 bases and J gave up 5 bases, with 27 bases separating them. The CDR3 loop reads CASTEGRQLIRTDQPQHF. DNA for the CDR3: TGTGCCAGTACCGAAGGTAGACAGCTGATTCGGACGGATCAGCCCCAGCATTTT.

The chain couples TRBV4-2 to TRBJ1-3; D is undetermined. The V gene's germline CDR1 is LGHNA and CDR2 YNFKEQ. The ends were cut back, 2 bases at V and 6 bases at J, with 17 bases in the middle. The CDR3 is 16 residues long. DNA of the CDR3: TGTGCCAGCAGCCAAACTAATTCCATAAGATTAAACACCATATATTTT. This gives the protein CASSQTNSIRLNTIYF.

This clone was seen ten or more times. The chain carries TRBV28 and TRBJ1-5, with D possibly being TRBD1 (5 bases). V lost 6 bases and J lost 0, with 9 bases in between. CDR3 size: 14 residues. Per germline, CDR1 MDHEN and CDR2 SYDVKM. As DNA, the CDR3 is TGTGCCAGCAGGCAGGGTATTAGCAATCAGCCCCAGCATTTT. Its translation is CASRQGISNQPQHF.

This rearrangement joins TRBV9 to TRBJ1-2; the match to TRBD1 covers 8 bases. The trim removed 1 base at V and 7 bases at J, leaving 3 bases unmatched. Germline V gene sequence: CDR1 SGDLS, CDR2 YYNGEE. This CDR3 is 13 amino acids long. The CDR3 coding sequence is TGTGCCAGCAGCGTACAGGACAGGGTTGGCTACACCTTC. Translation gives CASSVQDRVGYTF.

This chain links TRBV27 with TRBJ2-3; 11 bases match TRBD2. CDR3 length: 17 amino acids. Germline V CDR1 and CDR2: MNHEY, SMNVEV (reference sequence). The V gene end was trimmed by 3 bases and the J gene end by 0 bases; junction bases not matched to a gene: 5. DNA of the CDR3: TGTGCCAGCAGTTTTAGCGGGGGGGCCTCGAGCACAGATACGCAGTATTTT. Protein: CASSFSGGASSTDTQYF.

The V and J genes are TRBV19 and TRBJ1-2; D gene ambiguous. The CDR3 consists of 16 residues. Germline CDR1 reads LNHDA; CDR2 reads SQIVND (reference sequence). The V gene lost 5 bases and the J gene lost 0 bases, with 16 bases spanning the gap. The CDR3 nucleotides read TGTGCCAGTAGTTCAAACCGGGATCCTACTAACTATGGCTACACCTTC. Translating gives CASSSNRDPTNYGYTF.

The V call is TRBV7-9, the J call TRBJ2-5, with 7 bases aligning to TRBD2. After removal of 5 bases from V and 4 bases from J, the junction contained 16 bases not matched to a gene. CDR1 is SEHNR and CDR2 is FQNEAQ in the germline V gene (reference sequence). This CDR3 is 17 amino acids long. Here the CDR3 reads CASSPPIRSREGETQYF. DNA for the CDR3: TGTGCCAGCAGCCCCCCTATTCGGAGTAGGGAGGGAGAGACCCAGTACTTC.

V and J are TRBV30 and TRBJ1-4; D is possibly TRBD1 (5 bases). Germline loops: CDR1 GTSNPN, CDR2 SVGIG (reference sequence). Between the trimmed V and J ends, which lost 8 bases and 3 bases, there was a span of 13 bases. The length of the CDR3 is 13 residues. The CDR3 here is CAGQPGPNEKLFF. In DNA, the CDR3 is TGTGCCGGGCAGCCAGGGCCTAATGAAAAACTGTTTTTT. Full variable domain (missing parts from reference TRBV30 and TRBJ1-4): SQTIHQWPATLVQPVGSPLSLECTVEGTSNPNLYWYRQAAGRGLQLLFYSVGIGQISSEVPQNLSASRPQDRQFILSSKKLLLSDSGFYLCAGQPGPNEKLFFGSGTQLSVL.

The gene calls are TRBV4-3 and TRBJ2-2; 14 bases are a match to TRBD2. Per the germline V gene, CDR1 is LGHNA and CDR2 is YSLEER. With 5 bases clipped from V and 2 bases from J, the junction kept 10 bases outside the gene matches. The CDR3 extends over 19 amino acids. The chain's CDR3 is CASSSGLGLAGDNTGELFF. Here the CDR3 DNA reads TGCGCCAGCAGCTCAGGTCTGGGACTAGCGGGGGATAACACCGGGGAGCTGTTTTTT.

CDR3 in DNA: TGTGCCAGCAGTGATTTCAGTAGCACAGATACGCAGTATTTT. Protein: CASSDFSSTDTQYF. This rearrangement joins TRBV6-1 to TRBJ2-3; no clear D gene. Trimming stripped 3 bases from V and 0 bases from J, with 7 bases between. Per the germline V gene, CDR1 is MNHNS and CDR2 is SASEGT. The CDR3 contains 14 residues.

V gene TRBV30 combines with J gene TRBJ1-5; D unclear. Trimming pared 0 bases from V and 11 bases from J, leaving 11 bases between. Germline V gene data show CDR1 as GTSNPN and CDR2 as SVGIG (reference sequence). This CDR3 has 12 amino acids. This chain's CDR3 is CAWSVALLAQHF. DNA of the CDR3: TGTGCCTGGAGTGTGGCCCTTCTGGCCCAGCATTTT.

The J gene is TRBJ2-7, the V gene TRBV9, with TRBD2 matching 8 bases. Germline CDR1 reads SGDLS; CDR2 reads YYNGEE. V lost 0 bases and J lost 2; bases outside the gene matches: 7. CDR3 length: 16 residues. The CDR3 coding sequence is TGTGCCAGCAGCGTAGGAGGCGGGGGGCCAACCTACGAGCAGTACTTC. As protein: CASSVGGGGPTYEQYF.

V is TRBV6-5 and J is TRBJ2-7; 9 bases line up with TRBD1. This CDR3 spans 13 amino acids. The germline CDR1 and CDR2 sequences are MNHEY and SVGAGI. With V trimmed by 8 bases and J by 3 bases, 5 bases remained unmatched. The CDR3, as DNA: TGTGCCAGCTACGGGACAGGGTACTACGAGCAGTACTTC. Its translation is CASYGTGYYEQYF.

The CDR3 is CASSKEAGPDNQPQHF. The CDR3 DNA is TGTGCCAGCAGCAAAGAGGCGGGACCGGACAATCAGCCCCAGCATTTT. The gene calls are TRBV21-1 and TRBJ1-5. TRBV21-1 counts as a pseudogene. The CDR3 loop spans 16 amino acids.

This clone has only one observation. V gene TRBV3-1 (or the pseudogene TRBV3-2) combines with J gene TRBJ1-6; 7 positions match TRBD1. The CDR3 extends over 18 amino acids. Germline loops: CDR1 LGHDT, CDR2 YNNKEL (reference sequence). V gave up 4 bases and J gave up 3 bases; unmatched junction bases: 12. The chain's CDR3 is CASSRGQVFEVYNSPLHF. The CDR3 region has the DNA TGTGCCAGCAGCCGCGGACAGGTCTTTGAGGTCTATAATTCACCCCTCCACTTT.

The gene calls are TRBV18 and TRBJ1-5; maybe TRBD1 (6 bases). The length of the CDR3 is 16 residues. Germline V gene sequence: CDR1 KGHSH, CDR2 LQKENI. The V gene lost 0 bases and the J gene lost 6 bases, with 15 bases spanning the gap. CDR3 in amino acids: CASSPPGGSGSQPQHF. The CDR3 DNA reads as TGTGCCAGCTCACCACCTGGGGGCAGTGGGAGTCAGCCCCAGCATTTT.

The chain links TRBV3-1 (or the pseudogene TRBV3-2) to TRBJ2-7; 14 nucleotides align to TRBD2. CDR1 LGHDT and CDR2 YNNKEL come from the germline V gene (reference sequence). This CDR3 comprises 15 residues. V trimming: 2 bases; J trimming: 7 bases; junction bases outside the gene matches: 4. The CDR3 sequence: CASSQRLAGGQEQYF. In nucleotides, the CDR3 is TGTGCCAGCAGCCAACGACTAGCGGGGGGGCAAGAGCAGTACTTC.

J is TRBJ2-3 and V is TRBV7-9; D not resolved. This CDR3 spans 16 amino acids. The V and J ends lost 5 bases and 0 bases respectively, with 15 bases between them. CDR1 and CDR2 from the germline V gene are SEHNR and FQNEAQ (reference sequence). The CDR3 sequence is CASSAVPGKSTDTQYF. The CDR3 DNA sequence: TGTGCCAGCAGCGCAGTCCCGGGTAAGAGCACAGATACGCAGTATTTT.